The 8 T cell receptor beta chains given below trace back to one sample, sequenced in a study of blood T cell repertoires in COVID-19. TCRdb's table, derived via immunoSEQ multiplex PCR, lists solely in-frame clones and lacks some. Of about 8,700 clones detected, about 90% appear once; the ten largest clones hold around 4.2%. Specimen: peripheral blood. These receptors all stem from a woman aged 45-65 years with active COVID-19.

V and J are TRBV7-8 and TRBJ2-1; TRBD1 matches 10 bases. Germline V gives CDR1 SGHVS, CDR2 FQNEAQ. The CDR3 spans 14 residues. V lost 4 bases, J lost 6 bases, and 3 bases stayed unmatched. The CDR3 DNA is TGTGCCAGCAGCTCGAGGGACAGGGGCAATGAGCAGTTCTTC. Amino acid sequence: CASSSRDRGNEQFF.

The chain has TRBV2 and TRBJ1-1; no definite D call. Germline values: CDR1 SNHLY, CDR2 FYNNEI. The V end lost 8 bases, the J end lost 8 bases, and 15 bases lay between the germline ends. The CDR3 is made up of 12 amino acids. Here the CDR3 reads CASGREEYEAFF. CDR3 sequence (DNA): TGTGCCAGCGGCCGGGAGGAATACGAAGCTTTCTTT.

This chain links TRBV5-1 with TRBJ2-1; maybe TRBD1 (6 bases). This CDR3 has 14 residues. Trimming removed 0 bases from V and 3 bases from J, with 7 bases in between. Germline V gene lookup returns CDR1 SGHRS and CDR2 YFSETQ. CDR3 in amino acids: CASSLEGDYNEQFF. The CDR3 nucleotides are TGCGCCAGCAGCTTGGAGGGGGACTACAATGAGCAGTTCTTC.

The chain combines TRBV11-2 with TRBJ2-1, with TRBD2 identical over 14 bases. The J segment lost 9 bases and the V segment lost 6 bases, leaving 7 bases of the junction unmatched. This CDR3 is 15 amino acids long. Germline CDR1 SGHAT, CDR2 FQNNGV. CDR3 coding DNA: TGTGCCAGCAGGCCGGGACTAGCGGGAGTGGGTGAGCAGTTCTTC. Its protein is CASRPGLAGVGEQFF.

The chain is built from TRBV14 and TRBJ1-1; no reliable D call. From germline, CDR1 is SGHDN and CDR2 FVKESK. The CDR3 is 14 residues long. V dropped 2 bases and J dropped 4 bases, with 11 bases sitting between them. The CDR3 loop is CASSQRGFGTEAFF. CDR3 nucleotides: TGTGCCAGCAGCCAACGGGGATTTGGCACTGAAGCTTTCTTT.

CDR3 sequence reads: CASSLGGGVQETQYF. The CDR3, as DNA: TGTGCCAGCAGTTTAGGCGGCGGTGTCCAAGAGACCCAGTACTTC. The chain has TRBV28 and TRBJ2-5; D not certain. The CDR3 runs to 15 residues. The ends were cut back, 2 bases at V and 1 base at J, with 11 bases in the middle. Per the germline V gene, CDR1 is MDHEN and CDR2 is SYDVKM.

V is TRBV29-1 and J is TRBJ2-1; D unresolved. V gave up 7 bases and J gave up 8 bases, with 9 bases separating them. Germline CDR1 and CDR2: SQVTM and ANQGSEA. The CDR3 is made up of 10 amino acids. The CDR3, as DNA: TGCAGCGGAGGTGGTTATGAGCAGTTCTTC. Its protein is CSGGGYEQFF.

CDR3 residues: CASSKARGTARLAGVLDTQYF. The CDR3 coding sequence is TGTGCCAGCAGCAAAGCGCGGGGGACAGCCCGACTAGCGGGAGTCTTAGATACGCAGTATTTT. V and J are TRBV21-1 and TRBJ2-3; the table's D call TRBD2 went unverified against the DNA. TRBV21-1 is a documented pseudogene. The CDR3 contains 21 residues.